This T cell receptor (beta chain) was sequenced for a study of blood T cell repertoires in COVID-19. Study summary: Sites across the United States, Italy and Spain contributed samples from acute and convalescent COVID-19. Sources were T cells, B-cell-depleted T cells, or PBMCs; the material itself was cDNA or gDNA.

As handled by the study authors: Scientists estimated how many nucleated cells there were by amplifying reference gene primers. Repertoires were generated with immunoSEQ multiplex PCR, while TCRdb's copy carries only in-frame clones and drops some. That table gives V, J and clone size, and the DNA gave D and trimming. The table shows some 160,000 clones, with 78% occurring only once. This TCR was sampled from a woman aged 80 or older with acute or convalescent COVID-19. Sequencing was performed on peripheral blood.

The CDR3 sequence is CASSPRQPSTDTQYF. As DNA, the CDR3 is TGTGCCAGCTCACCAAGACAGCCCAGCACAGATACGCAGTATTTT. The rearrangement uses TRBV18 and TRBJ2-3, with a weak D call TRBD1 (5 bases). V shed 2 bases and J shed 0 bases, with 9 bases lying between them. Germline V gene sequence: CDR1 KGHSH, CDR2 LQKENI. The CDR3 is made up of 15 amino acids.